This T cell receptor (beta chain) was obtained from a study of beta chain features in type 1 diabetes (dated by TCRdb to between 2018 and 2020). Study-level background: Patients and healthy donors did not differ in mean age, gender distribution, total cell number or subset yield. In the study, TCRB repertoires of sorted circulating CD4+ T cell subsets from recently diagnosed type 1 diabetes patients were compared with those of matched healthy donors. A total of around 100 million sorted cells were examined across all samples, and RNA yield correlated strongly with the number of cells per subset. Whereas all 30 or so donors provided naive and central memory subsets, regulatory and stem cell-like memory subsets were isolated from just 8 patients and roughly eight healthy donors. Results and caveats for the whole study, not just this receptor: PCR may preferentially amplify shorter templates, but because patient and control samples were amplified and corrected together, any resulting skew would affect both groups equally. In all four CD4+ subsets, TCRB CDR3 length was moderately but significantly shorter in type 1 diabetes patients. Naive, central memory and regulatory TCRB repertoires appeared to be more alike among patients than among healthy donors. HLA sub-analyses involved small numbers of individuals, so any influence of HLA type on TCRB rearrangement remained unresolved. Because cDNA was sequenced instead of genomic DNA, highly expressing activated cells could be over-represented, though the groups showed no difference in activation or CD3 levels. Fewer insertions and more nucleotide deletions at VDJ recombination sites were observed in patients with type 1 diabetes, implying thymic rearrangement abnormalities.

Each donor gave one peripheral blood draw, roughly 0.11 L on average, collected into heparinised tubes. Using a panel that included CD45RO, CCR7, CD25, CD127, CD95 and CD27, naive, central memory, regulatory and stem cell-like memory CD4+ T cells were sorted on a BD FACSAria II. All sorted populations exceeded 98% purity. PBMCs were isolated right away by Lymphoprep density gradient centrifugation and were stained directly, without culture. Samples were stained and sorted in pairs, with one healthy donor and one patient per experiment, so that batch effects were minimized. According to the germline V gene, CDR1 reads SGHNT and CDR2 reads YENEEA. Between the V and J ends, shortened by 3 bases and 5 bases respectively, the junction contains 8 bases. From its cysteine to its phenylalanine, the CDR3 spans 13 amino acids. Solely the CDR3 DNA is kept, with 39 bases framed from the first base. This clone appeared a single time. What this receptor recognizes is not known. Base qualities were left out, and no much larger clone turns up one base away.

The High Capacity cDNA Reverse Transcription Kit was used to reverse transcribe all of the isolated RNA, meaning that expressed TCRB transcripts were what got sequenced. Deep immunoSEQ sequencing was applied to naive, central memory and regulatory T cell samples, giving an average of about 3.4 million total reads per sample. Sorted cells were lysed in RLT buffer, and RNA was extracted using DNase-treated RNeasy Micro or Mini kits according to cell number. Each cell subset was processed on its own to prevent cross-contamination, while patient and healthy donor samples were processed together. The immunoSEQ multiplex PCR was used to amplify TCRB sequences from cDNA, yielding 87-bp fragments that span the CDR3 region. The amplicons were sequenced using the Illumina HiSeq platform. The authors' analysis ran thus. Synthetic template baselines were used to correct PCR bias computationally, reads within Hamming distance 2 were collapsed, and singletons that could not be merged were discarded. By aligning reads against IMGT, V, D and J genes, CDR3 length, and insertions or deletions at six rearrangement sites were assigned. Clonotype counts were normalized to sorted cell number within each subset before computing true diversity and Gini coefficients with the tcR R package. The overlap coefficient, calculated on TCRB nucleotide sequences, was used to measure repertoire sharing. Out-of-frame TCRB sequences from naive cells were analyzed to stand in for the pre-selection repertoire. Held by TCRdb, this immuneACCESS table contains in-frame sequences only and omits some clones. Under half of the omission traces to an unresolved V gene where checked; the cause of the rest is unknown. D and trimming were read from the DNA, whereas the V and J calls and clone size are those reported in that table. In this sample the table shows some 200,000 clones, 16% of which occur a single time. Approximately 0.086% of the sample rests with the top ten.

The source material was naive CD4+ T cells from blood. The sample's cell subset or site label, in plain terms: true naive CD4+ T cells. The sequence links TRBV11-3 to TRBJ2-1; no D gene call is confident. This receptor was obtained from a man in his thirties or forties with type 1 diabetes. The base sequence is TGTGCCAGCAGCTTTGCTAGTAACAATGAGCAGTTCTTC. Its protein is CASSFASNNEQFF. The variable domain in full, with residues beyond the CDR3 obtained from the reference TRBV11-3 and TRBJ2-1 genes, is EAGVVQSPRYKIIEKKQPVAFWCNPISGHNTLYWYLQNLGQGPELLIRYENEEAVDDSQLPKDRFSAERLKGVDSTLKIQPAELGDSAVYLCASSFASNNEQFFGPGTRLTVL.